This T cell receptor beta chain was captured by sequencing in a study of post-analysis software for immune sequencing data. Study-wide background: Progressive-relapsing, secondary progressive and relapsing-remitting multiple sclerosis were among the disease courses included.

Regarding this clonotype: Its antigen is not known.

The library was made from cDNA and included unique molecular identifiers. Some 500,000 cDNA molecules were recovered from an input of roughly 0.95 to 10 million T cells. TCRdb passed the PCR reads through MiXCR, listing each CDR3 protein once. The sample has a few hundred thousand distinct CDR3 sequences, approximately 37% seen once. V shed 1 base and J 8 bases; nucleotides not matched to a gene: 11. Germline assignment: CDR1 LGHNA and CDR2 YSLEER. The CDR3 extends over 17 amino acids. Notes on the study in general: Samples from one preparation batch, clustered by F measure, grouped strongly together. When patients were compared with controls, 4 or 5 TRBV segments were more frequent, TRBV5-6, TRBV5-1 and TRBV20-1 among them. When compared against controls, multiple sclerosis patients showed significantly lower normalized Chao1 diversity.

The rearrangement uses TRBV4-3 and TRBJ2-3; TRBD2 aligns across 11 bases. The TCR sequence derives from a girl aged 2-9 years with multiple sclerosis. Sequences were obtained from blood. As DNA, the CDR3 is TGCGCCAGCAGCCAAGGAGTAGCGGGAGGGGGTCAGGCTACGCAGTATTTT. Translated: CASSQGVAGGGQATQYF.